This T cell receptor beta chain was sequenced for a study of blood T cell repertoires in COVID-19 (dated by TCRdb to about 2020). For the wider study: Collaborator samples came from the United States, Italy and Spain and covered acute and convalescent phases of COVID-19. The prospective study material was composed of cDNA or gDNA derived from T cells, B-cell-depleted T cells, or PBMCs. The dataset comprised deeply sampled blood TCRbeta repertoires from subjects exposed to, actively infected with, or recovered from COVID-19. The repertoires were made available in a free public database intended to serve as a resource for research on the immune response to SARS-CoV-2. Samples were obtained from the ongoing ImmuneRACE study (first 160 participants) and from about 1,300 subjects provided by 6 global collaborators. The sample metadata nearly always contained a de-identified subject ID, COVID-19 status, age in years and sex. HLA class I and class II types, where available, came from metadata supplied by the sample provider rather than from assay-based typing.

The immunoSEQ Assay, a bias-controlled multiplex PCR, was used to amplify TCRbeta CDR3 regions from genomic DNA. The paper's processing steps were these. Within the assay, amplification of reference gene primers was used to estimate how many nucleated cells each sample contained. To quantify the absolute abundance of each unique TCRbeta CDR3 rearrangement, sequence reads were collapsed and filtered. For each sample, productive Simpson clonality was calculated as the square root of Simpson's diversity index over productive rearrangements. TCRdb limited this immuneACCESS table to in-frame rearrangements with V and J called. A share of clones is missing; checked studies link under half to unresolved V genes, and the rest is unexplained. V and J calls and clone size follow that table, whereas D and trimming were derived from the DNA. The table for this sample lists roughly 250,000 clones; approximately 80% of them were counted only once. In total, the top ten clones hold roughly 4% of the sample.

Concerning this clone: This receptor's antigen is unknown. No base quality information exists; no much larger clone differs at one position.

Broader findings and caveats from the paper: Clinical and demographic metadata were provided uncurated, with the amount varying by source and participant.

The CDR3 spans 15 residues, from the cysteine through the phenylalanine. Just CDR3 DNA is preserved here, 45 bases in frame from base 1. Sequences SGHKS (CDR1) and YYEKEE (CDR2) are obtained from the germline V gene (reference sequence). After removal of 2 bases from V and 0 bases from J, the junction retains 4 bases not matched to a gene. Each collaborating institution followed its own protocols to collect whole blood in K2EDTA tubes. For TCRbeta analysis, collaborators shipped samples in one of three forms: frozen whole blood, isolated PBMCs, or DNA extracted from either of those sample types. The sequence was obtained from a woman aged 40 to 50 with active or convalescent COVID-19. Sequencing was carried out using peripheral blood. In this chain, TRBV5-5 is recombined with TRBJ2-7; TRBD1 lines up with 8 middle nucleotides. The encoded CDR3 is CASSFPGQDSYEQYF. The nucleotides are TGTGCCAGCAGCTTTCCGGGACAGGACTCCTACGAGCAGTACTTC.